Below, 25 T cell receptor beta chains from the same sample are listed, as sequenced in a study of healthy donors' naive CD4 and CD8 T cells. TCR libraries were built from 500 to 550 ng of total RNA by linear amplification. TCRdb passed the reads through MiXCR, listing each CDR3 protein once. This table has about 180,000 distinct CDR3 sequences, 74% appearing once. Sequencing was done on a sample of naive CD4+ and CD8+ T cells sorted from blood, pooled from several donors. Receptor source: a pool of human donors in good health; the sample pools cells from several healthy donors.

The chain employs TRBV19 and TRBJ1-2; no reliable D call. CDR1 is LNHDA, CDR2 SQIVND, per germline (reference sequence). V was cut by 10 bases and J by 4 bases, with 19 bases left in between. The CDR3 has 14 residues. In nucleotides, the CDR3 is TGTGCCACCAGTAAGAAGAGGGTGGGCTATGGCTACACCTTC. Translating it yields CATSKKRVGYGYTF.

The rearrangement joins TRBV4-1 to TRBJ1-1, with 8 positions matching TRBD1. The CDR3 has 15 residues. The V gene's germline CDR1 is MGHRA and CDR2 YSYEKL. V was clipped by 5 bases and J by 6 bases; unmatched bases: 11. The CDR3 coding sequence is TGCGCCAGCAGCTCACGGGACAGGTTGGGCCCTGAAGCTTTCTTT. Translated: CASSSRDRLGPEAFF.

The chain couples TRBV19 to TRBJ2-2; 7 bases agree with TRBD2. CDR1 and CDR2 (germline): LNHDA, SQIVND (reference sequence). The CDR3 totals 15 residues. The V and J ends lost 3 bases and 7 bases, in that order; junction bases with no gene match: 8. DNA for the CDR3: TGTGCCAGTAGTATTAGGTCGGGGGGTTTCGGGGAGCTGTTTTTT. This translates into CASSIRSGGFGELFF.

The chain is built from TRBV29-1 and TRBJ2-1, with 7 positions matching TRBD2. The CDR3 is 13 residues long. J gave up 6 bases and V 4 bases, and 6 bases lay outside the gene matches. CDR1 is SQVTM and CDR2 is ANQGSEA in the germline V gene. The CDR3 DNA reads as TGCAGCGTTGTGCTAGCGGCCCTCAATGAGCAGTTCTTC. It translates to CSVVLAALNEQFF.

This chain uses TRBV5-4 with TRBJ2-5; D remains ambiguous. Looked up from germline, CDR1 is SGHNT and CDR2 is YYREEE (reference sequence). Trimming removed 4 bases at V and 5 bases at J, with 15 bases between. The CDR3 has 14 amino acids. The CDR3 spells CASSPRRTFETQYF. CDR3 nucleotides: TGTGCCAGCAGCCCCAGGCGGACGTTCGAGACCCAGTACTTC.

This chain joins TRBV5-1 and TRBJ2-5; D remains ambiguous. In germline, CDR1 is SGHRS, CDR2 YFSETQ. V lost 1 base and J 3 bases, leaving 7 bases between the germline ends. CDR3 size: 13 residues. In nucleotides, the CDR3 is TGCGCCAGCAGCTTGCCTACAGAAGAGACCCAGTACTTC. Protein sequence: CASSLPTEETQYF.

J is TRBJ1-2 and V is TRBV6-5; 10 nucleotides match TRBD1. Germline CDR1 reads MNHEY; CDR2 reads SVGAGI. V shed 6 bases, J shed 2 bases, and the junction held 9 bases outside the gene matches. The CDR3 is 16 residues long. The CDR3 loop is CASRAGTGALNYGYTF. The DNA of the CDR3 is TGTGCCAGCAGGGCCGGGACAGGGGCTTTGAACTATGGCTACACCTTC.

The rearrangement joins TRBV27 to TRBJ2-3; no definite D call. V lost 6 bases, J lost 4 bases, and 11 bases lay in between. Germline CDR1 and CDR2: MNHEY and SMNVEV (reference sequence). The CDR3 runs 13 residues. CDR3 sequence (DNA): TGTGCCAGCAGCAGAGTTAGCCCAGATACGCAGTATTTT. Its translation: CASSRVSPDTQYF.

V and J are TRBV6-2 or TRBV6-3 and TRBJ2-7; D is unresolved. The CDR3 runs to 12 residues. CDR1 and CDR2 (germline): MNHEY, SVGEGT. V was pared by 6 bases and J by 0 bases, with 6 bases between. The CDR3 sequence: CASRESSYEQYF. CDR3 DNA sequence: TGTGCCAGCAGGGAGAGCTCCTACGAGCAGTACTTC.

In this sample, this clonotype turned up once. The chain joins TRBV19 to TRBJ1-1; D is perhaps TRBD1 (5 bases). Trimming pared 7 bases from V and 3 bases from J, leaving 18 bases between. The CDR3 contains 15 residues. In germline, CDR1 is LNHDA, CDR2 SQIVND (reference sequence). The CDR3 DNA is TGTGCCAGTAATGACGAGGTAATGGGGGACACTGAAGCTTTCTTT. This sequence encodes CASNDEVMGDTEAFF.

CDR3 region: CSVEGKEPHSGANVLTF. The CDR3 DNA reads as TGCAGCGTTGAAGGAAAAGAACCGCACTCTGGGGCCAACGTCCTGACTTTC. The genes are TRBV29-1 and TRBJ2-6; D call uncertain. The CDR3 contains 17 residues. Germline values: CDR1 SQVTM, CDR2 ANQGSEA. The V end was cut by 1 base, the J end by 0 bases, with 13 bases between.

The rearrangement joins TRBV4-2 to TRBJ2-3; D ambiguous. In germline, CDR1 is LGHNA, CDR2 YNFKEQ. This CDR3 is 13 amino acids long. The ends were cut back, 1 base at V and 4 bases at J, with 6 bases in the middle. CDR3 sequence: CASSQGESDTQYF. The CDR3 nucleotides are TGTGCCAGCAGCCAAGGGGAATCAGATACGCAGTATTTT.

The chain employs TRBV27 and TRBJ2-7; D not certain. Germline V CDR1 and CDR2: MNHEY, SMNVEV (reference sequence). V lost 2 bases to trimming and J lost 3 bases, with 8 bases between them. The CDR3 has 13 amino acids. The CDR3 DNA reads TGTGCCAGCAGTTTAATTAAGAGCTACGAGCAGTACTTC. As protein: CASSLIKSYEQYF.

The chain recombines TRBV19 with TRBJ2-7, with a possible D match to TRBD1 (6 bases). With 5 bases removed from V and 3 bases from J, the gap between germline ends came to 17 bases. This CDR3 region has 15 residues. Germline V gene sequence: CDR1 LNHDA, CDR2 SQIVND (reference sequence). The CDR3 region has the DNA TGTGCCAGTAGTCCACTCACGACAGGCAGCTACGAGCAGTACTTC. Its translation is CASSPLTTGSYEQYF.

The V gene is TRBV19, the J gene TRBJ1-2; unclear D gene. The CDR3 is 13 residues long. Germline assignment: CDR1 LNHDA and CDR2 SQIVND (reference sequence). V lost 5 bases to trimming and J lost 5 bases, with 12 bases between them. Here the CDR3 DNA reads TGTGCCAGTAGTCCGGATGAGCGGTATGGCTACACCTTC. It encodes CASSPDERYGYTF. The full variable domain, rest sourced from reference TRBV19 and TRBJ1-2, is DGGITQSPKYLFRKEGQNVTLSCEQNLNHDAMYWYRQDPGQGLRLIYYSQIVNDFQKGDIAEGYSVSREKKESFPLTVTSAQKNPTAFYLCASSPDERYGYTFGSGTRLTVV.

The V call is TRBV6-5, the J call TRBJ2-7; D may match TRBD1 or TRBD2 (5 bases each). The CDR3 consists of 14 residues. Deletions cut 6 bases from V and 5 bases from J, with 17 bases between. The V gene's germline CDR1 is MNHEY and CDR2 SVGAGI. The CDR3 is CASRRDLGADEQYF. The CDR3 DNA follows: TGTGCCAGCAGAAGGGACCTAGGGGCGGACGAGCAGTACTTC.

This clonotype occurred a few times. The gene calls are TRBV29-1 and TRBJ2-2; 8 bases map to TRBD1. Germline CDR1 SQVTM, CDR2 ANQGSEA. With 6 bases clipped from V and 6 bases from J, the junction kept 9 bases outside the gene matches. This CDR3 contains 14 residues. The CDR3 sequence is CSVPGQVSPGELFF. The CDR3 DNA is TGCAGCGTGCCGGGACAGGTTAGCCCCGGGGAGCTGTTTTTT.

V is TRBV6-5 and J is TRBJ1-1; TRBD1 might be the D (5 bases). Germline loops: CDR1 MNHEY, CDR2 SVGAGI. CDR3 length equals 13 residues. Trimming removed 6 bases from V and 0 bases from J, with 8 bases in between. CDR3 sequence: CASSMTVNTEAFF. The CDR3 coding sequence is TGTGCCAGCAGCATGACAGTGAACACTGAAGCTTTCTTT.

This sequence joins TRBV6-1 and TRBJ1-3; no clear D gene. This CDR3 spans 13 amino acids. The germline CDR1 and CDR2 sequences are MNHNS and SASEGT. With 7 bases removed from V and 0 bases from J, the gap between germline ends came to 7 bases. For the CDR3, the DNA is TGTGCCAGCATTGGGTACTCTGGAAACACCATATATTTT. As protein: CASIGYSGNTIYF.

The CDR3 loop reads CASSRLGVGDEQFF. For the CDR3, the DNA is TGTGCCAGTAGTAGACTAGGGGTTGGTGATGAGCAGTTCTTC. This sequence joins TRBV19 and TRBJ2-1; D is possibly TRBD2 (6 bases). The germline V and J ends were trimmed by 4 bases and 8 bases, with 15 bases remaining between them. This CDR3 is 14 amino acids long. The germline V gene encodes CDR1 LNHDA and CDR2 SQIVND (reference sequence).

In this sample, this clonotype turned up a few times. As DNA, the CDR3 is TGTGCCAGCAGTTACTCGGCAGGCACAGATACGCAGTATTTT. This translates into CASSYSAGTDTQYF. This chain joins TRBV6-6 and TRBJ2-3; no clear D. Germline CDR1 is MNHNY and CDR2 is SVGAGI (reference sequence). This CDR3 spans 14 amino acids. The V gene lost 0 bases and the J gene lost 1 base, with 5 bases spanning the gap.

J is TRBJ2-7 and V is TRBV7-2; D remains unclear. The CDR3 runs 13 residues. The germline V gene has CDR1 SGHTA and CDR2 FQGNSA. V shed 1 base and J shed 3 bases, with 7 bases lying between them. CDR3 sequence (DNA): TGTGCCAGCAGCTTAGGTCAGCACTACGAGCAGTACTTC. It codes for CASSLGQHYEQYF.

Written as DNA, the CDR3 is TGTGCCAGCAGTCCCCGGGGCGCTGGGGCCAACGTCCTGACTTTC. Translating gives CASSPRGAGANVLTF. The V and J genes are TRBV27 and TRBJ2-6; the D gene could be TRBD1 or TRBD2 (5 bases each). The germline V gene encodes CDR1 MNHEY and CDR2 SMNVEV (reference sequence). The CDR3 runs to 15 residues. V shed 5 bases and J shed 2 bases, with 10 bases lying between them. Filled out from reference TRBV27 and TRBJ2-6, the complete variable domain reads EAQVTQNPRYLITVTGKKLTVTCSQNMNHEYMSWYRQDPGLGLRQIYYSMNVEVTDKGDVPEGYKVSRKEKRNFPLILESPSPNQTSLYFCASSPRGAGANVLTFGAGSRLTVL.

This clonotype was found a few times. The chain employs TRBV29-1 and TRBJ2-1; D gene ambiguous. Germline lookup yields CDR1 SQVTM and CDR2 ANQGSEA. V lost 7 bases and J 1 base, leaving 5 bases between the germline ends. This CDR3 has 11 residues. For the CDR3, the DNA is TGCAGCGATCGTTCCTACAATGAGCAGTTCTTC. As protein: CSDRSYNEQFF.

This chain uses TRBV6-5 with TRBJ1-1, with unresolved D. The CDR3 contains 14 residues. The germline gives CDR1 MNHEY, CDR2 SVGAGI. The V gene lost 7 bases and the J gene lost 5 bases, with 17 bases spanning the gap. Here the CDR3 reads CASIRGWDRTEAFF. CDR3 nucleotide sequence: TGTGCCAGCATAAGAGGTTGGGATAGGACTGAAGCTTTCTTT.